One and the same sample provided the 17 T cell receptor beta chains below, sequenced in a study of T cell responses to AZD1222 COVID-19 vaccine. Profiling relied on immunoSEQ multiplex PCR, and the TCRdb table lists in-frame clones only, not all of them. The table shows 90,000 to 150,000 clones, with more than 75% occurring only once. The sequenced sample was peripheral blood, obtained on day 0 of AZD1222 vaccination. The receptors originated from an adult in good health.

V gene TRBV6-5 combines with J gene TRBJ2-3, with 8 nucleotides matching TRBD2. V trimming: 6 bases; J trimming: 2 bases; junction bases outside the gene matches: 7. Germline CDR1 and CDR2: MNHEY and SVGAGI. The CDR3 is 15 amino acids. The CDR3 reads CASSVGGADTDTQYF. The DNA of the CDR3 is TGTGCCAGCAGCGTCGGGGGGGCGGACACAGATACGCAGTATTTT.

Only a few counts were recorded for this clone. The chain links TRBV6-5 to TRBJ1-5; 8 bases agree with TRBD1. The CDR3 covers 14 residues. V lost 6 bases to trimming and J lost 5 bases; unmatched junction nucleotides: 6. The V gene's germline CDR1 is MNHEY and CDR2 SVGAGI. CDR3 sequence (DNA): TGTGCCAGCAGGGGGGGACAGGACTATCAGCCCCAGCATTTT. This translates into CASRGGQDYQPQHF.

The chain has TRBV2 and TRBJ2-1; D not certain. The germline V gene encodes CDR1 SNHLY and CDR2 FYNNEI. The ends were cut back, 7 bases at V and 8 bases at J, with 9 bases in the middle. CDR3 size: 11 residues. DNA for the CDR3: TGTGCCAGCACCGCTTGGGATGAGCAGTTCTTC. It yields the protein CASTAWDEQFF.

In DNA, the CDR3 is TGTGCCACCAGTGGCCGTGTTGGGTCCACCGGGGAGCTGTTTTTT. Translated, it gives CATSGRVGSTGELFF. This chain links TRBV24-1 with TRBJ2-2; no definite D call. V shed 5 bases and J shed 4 bases, with 13 bases lying between them. The CDR3 runs to 15 residues. Germline CDR1 KGHDR, CDR2 SFDVKD.

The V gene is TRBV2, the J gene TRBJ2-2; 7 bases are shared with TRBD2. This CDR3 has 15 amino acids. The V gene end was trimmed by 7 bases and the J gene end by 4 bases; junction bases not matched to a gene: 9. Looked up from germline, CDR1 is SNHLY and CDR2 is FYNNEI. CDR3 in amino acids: CASTGEGGITGELFF. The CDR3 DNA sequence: TGTGCCAGCACCGGGGAGGGAGGGATCACCGGGGAGCTGTTTTTT.

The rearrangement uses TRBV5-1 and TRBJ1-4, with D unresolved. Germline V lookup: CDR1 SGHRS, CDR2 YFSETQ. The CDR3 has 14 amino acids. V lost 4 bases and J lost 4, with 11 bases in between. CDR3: CASSLGLNNEKLFF. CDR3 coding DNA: TGCGCCAGCAGCCTGGGGTTGAATAATGAAAAACTGTTTTTT.

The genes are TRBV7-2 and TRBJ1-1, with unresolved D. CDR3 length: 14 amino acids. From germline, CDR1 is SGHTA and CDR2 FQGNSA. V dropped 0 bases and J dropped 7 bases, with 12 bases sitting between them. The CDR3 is CASSLARVSSEAFF. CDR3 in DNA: TGTGCCAGCAGCTTAGCAAGGGTATCTAGTGAAGCTTTCTTT.

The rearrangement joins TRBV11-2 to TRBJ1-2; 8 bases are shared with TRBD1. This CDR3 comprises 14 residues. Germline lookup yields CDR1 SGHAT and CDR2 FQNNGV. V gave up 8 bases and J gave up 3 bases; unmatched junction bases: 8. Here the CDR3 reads CASGSGTGYYGYTF. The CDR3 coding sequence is TGTGCCAGCGGGTCGGGGACAGGCTACTATGGCTACACCTTC.

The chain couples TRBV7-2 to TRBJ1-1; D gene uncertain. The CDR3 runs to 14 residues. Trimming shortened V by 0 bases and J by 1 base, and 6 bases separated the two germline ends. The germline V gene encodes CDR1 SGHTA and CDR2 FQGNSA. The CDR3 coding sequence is TGTGCCAGCAGCTTAGCCACCGGGAACACTGAAGCTTTCTTT. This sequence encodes CASSLATGNTEAFF.

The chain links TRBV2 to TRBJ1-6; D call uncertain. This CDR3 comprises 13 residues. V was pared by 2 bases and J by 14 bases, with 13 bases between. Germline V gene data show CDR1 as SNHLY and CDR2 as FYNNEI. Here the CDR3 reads CASSETNPASLHF. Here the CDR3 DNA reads TGTGCCAGCAGTGAAACTAACCCCGCATCCCTCCACTTT.

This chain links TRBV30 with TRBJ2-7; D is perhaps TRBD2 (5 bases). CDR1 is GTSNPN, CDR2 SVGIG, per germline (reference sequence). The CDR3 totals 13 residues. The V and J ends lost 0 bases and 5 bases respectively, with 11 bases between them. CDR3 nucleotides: TGTGCCTGGAGTGTAAGAACCGGGGACGAGCAGTACTTC. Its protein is CAWSVRTGDEQYF.

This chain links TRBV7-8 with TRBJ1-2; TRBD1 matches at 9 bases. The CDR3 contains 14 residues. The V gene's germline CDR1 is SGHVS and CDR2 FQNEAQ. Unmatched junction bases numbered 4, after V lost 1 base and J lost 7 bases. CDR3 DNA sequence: TGTGCCAGCAGCTTAGTACAGGGGGCGCGTGGCTACACCTTC. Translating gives CASSLVQGARGYTF.

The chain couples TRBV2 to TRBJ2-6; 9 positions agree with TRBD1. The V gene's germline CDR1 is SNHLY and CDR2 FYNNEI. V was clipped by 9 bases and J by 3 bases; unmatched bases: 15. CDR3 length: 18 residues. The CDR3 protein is CARLRQGGPSNGANVLTF. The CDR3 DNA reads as TGTGCCAGACTGAGACAGGGGGGGCCGAGTAATGGGGCCAACGTCCTGACTTTC.

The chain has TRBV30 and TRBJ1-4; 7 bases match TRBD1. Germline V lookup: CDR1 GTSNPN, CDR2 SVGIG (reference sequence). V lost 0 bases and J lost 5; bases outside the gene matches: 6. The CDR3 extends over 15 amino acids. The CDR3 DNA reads TGTGCCTGGAGTGTACGGGGACAGCAAAATGAAAAACTGTTTTTT. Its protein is CAWSVRGQQNEKLFF.

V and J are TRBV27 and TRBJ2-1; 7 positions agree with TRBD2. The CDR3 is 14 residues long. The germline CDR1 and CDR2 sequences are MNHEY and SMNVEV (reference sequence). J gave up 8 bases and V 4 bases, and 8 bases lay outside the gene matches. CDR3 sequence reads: CASSWTSTVHEQFF. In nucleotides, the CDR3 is TGTGCCAGCAGTTGGACTAGTACCGTCCATGAGCAGTTCTTC.

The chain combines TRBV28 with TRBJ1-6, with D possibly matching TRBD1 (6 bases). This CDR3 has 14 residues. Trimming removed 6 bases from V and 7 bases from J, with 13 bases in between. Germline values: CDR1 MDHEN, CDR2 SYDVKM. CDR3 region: CASRDATGNSPLHF. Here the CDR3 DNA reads TGTGCCAGCAGGGATGCTACAGGGAATTCACCCCTCCACTTT. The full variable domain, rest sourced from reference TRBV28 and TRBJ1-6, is DVKVTQSSRYLVKRTGEKVFLECVQDMDHENMFWYRQDPGLGLRLIYFSYDVKMKEKGDIPEGYSVSREKKERFSLILESASTNQTSMYLCASRDATGNSPLHFGNGTRLTVT.

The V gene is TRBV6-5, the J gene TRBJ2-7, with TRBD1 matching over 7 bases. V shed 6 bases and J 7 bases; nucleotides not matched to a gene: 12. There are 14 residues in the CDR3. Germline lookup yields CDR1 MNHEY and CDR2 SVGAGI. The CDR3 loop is CASRPGQHRDEQYF. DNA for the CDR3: TGTGCCAGCAGGCCGGGACAGCACCGCGATGAGCAGTACTTC.